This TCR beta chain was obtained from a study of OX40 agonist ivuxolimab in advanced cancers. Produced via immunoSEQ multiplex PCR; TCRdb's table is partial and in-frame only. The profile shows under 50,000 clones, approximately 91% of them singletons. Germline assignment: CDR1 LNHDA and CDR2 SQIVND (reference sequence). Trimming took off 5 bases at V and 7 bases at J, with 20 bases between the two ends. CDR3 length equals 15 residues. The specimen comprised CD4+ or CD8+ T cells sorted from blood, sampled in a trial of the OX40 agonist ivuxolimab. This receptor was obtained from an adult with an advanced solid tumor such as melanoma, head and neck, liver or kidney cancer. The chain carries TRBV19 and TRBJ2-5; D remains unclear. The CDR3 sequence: CASSPRTDGGVTQYF. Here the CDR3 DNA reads TGTGCCAGTAGTCCCCGTACGGACGGTGGAGTGACCCAGTACTTC.